Included here is one T cell receptor beta chain sequence, with context. Participant age was roughly 18 to 95 years, and participants resided in approximately 24 US areas. Clinical histories supplied by participants themselves formed the basis of cohort assignment. The entry originates in a study of blood T cell repertoires in COVID-19. As for the study in general: PBMCs, B-cell-depleted T cells, or T cells were the source of the cDNA or gDNA that made up the material.

How the authors handled the data: Reference gene primers were amplified, and this amplification served to estimate nucleated cell counts. Produced via immunoSEQ multiplex PCR; TCRdb's table is partial and in-frame only. V and J calls and clone size follow that table, whereas D and trimming were derived from the DNA. The sample has 200,000 to 300,000 clones, approximately 83% seen once. Between the trimmed V and J ends, which lost 5 bases and 1 base, there was a span of 12 bases. Germline CDR1 MDHEN, CDR2 SYDVKM. This CDR3 spans 15 amino acids. Sequenced input: PBMCs or T cells enriched from blood (not recorded which). The V gene is TRBV28, the J gene TRBJ1-3; perhaps TRBD1 as D (5 bases). The receptor comes from a woman in her 40s who had been exposed to COVID-19. This CDR3 is CASSQLRVSGNTIYF. CDR3 nucleotide sequence: TGTGCCAGCAGTCAACTCAGGGTTTCTGGAAACACCATATATTTT. Using reference TRBV28 and TRBJ1-3 for the parts outside the CDR3, the full variable domain is DVKVTQSSRYLVKRTGEKVFLECVQDMDHENMFWYRQDPGLGLRLIYFSYDVKMKEKGDIPEGYSVSREKKERFSLILESASTNQTSMYLCASSQLRVSGNTIYFGEGSWLTVV.